The 3 T cell receptor beta chains in this list originate from one sample, sequenced in a study of blood T cell repertoires in COVID-19. This table comes from immunoSEQ multiplex PCR, and its TCRdb copy is limited to in-frame clones, with some not included. The table has 80,000 to 95,000 clones, roughly 83% seen once. Sequencing was carried out using peripheral blood. These receptors were obtained from a woman aged 80 or older with active or convalescent COVID-19.

The chain is built from TRBV5-4 and TRBJ2-2; D might be TRBD1 (5 bases). V shed 0 bases and J shed 0 bases, with 9 bases lying between them. The CDR3 runs to 16 residues. Germline assignment: CDR1 SGHNT and CDR2 YYREEE (reference sequence). In DNA form, the CDR3 reads TGTGCCAGCAGCTTGGACCCAGGGCCGAACACCGGGGAGCTGTTTTTT. Its translation is CASSLDPGPNTGELFF.

This clone came up once. The chain joins TRBV5-1 to TRBJ2-3; 9 bases align to TRBD2. The germline V gene encodes CDR1 SGHRS and CDR2 YFSETQ. The V segment lost 2 bases and the J segment 6 bases; nucleotides outside the gene matches: 4. This CDR3 spans 14 amino acids. The CDR3 loop reads CASSFSSGKDTQYF. In nucleotides, the CDR3 is TGCGCCAGCAGCTTTTCTAGCGGGAAGGATACGCAGTATTTT.

The chain recombines TRBV29-1 with TRBJ1-1; 7 nucleotides line up with TRBD1. Trimming at V came to 4 bases and at J to 1 base, leaving 9 bases not matched to a gene. The CDR3 has 15 amino acids. Germline assignment: CDR1 SQVTM and CDR2 ANQGSEA. CDR3 DNA sequence: TGCAGCGTTGGGACCTCAAGACAGGGGAACACTGAAGCTTTCTTT. This codes for CSVGTSRQGNTEAFF.